This entry lists 6 T cell receptor beta chains sequenced from one sample in a study of T cell responses to AZD1222 COVID-19 vaccine. The data were produced by immunoSEQ multiplex PCR, yet TCRdb's version contains in-frame clones alone and is incomplete. Of about 140,000 clones detected, about 87% appear once; the ten largest clones hold just over 5.5%. The sample was peripheral blood, taken on day 0 of AZD1222 vaccination. The receptors come from an adult in good health.

V and J are TRBV10-3 and TRBJ1-1; 9 bases map to TRBD1. With V trimmed by 10 bases and J by 6 bases, 12 bases remained unmatched. The CDR3 runs 14 residues. Per the germline V gene, CDR1 is ENHRY and CDR2 is SYGVKD. CDR3 protein: CATSTGGGRPEAFF. The CDR3, as DNA: TGTGCCACTTCGACAGGGGGAGGTAGACCTGAAGCTTTCTTT.

This chain joins TRBV7-2 and TRBJ1-6; no definite D call. CDR1 and CDR2 (germline): SGHTA, FQGNSA. V was shortened by 1 base and J by 9 bases, with 7 bases between the two germline ends. The CDR3 has 13 amino acids. The CDR3: CASSLVAGSPLHF. The CDR3 bases are TGTGCCAGCAGCTTAGTAGCGGGTTCACCCCTCCACTTT.

This clone was counted once. This chain links TRBV5-6 with TRBJ1-4; D uncertain. Trimming took 0 bases from V and 7 from J, leaving 13 bases between them. Germline V gene sequence: CDR1 SGHDT, CDR2 YYEEEE. The CDR3 is 15 residues long. The CDR3 reads CASSLAGVTAEKLFF. The CDR3 region has the DNA TGTGCCAGCAGCTTGGCCGGCGTTACGGCTGAAAAACTGTTTTTT.

The table lists this clone with a few counts. The chain is built from TRBV30 and TRBJ2-2; perhaps TRBD1 as D (6 bases). The germline V gene encodes CDR1 GTSNPN and CDR2 SVGIG (reference sequence). This CDR3 is built from 15 residues. Trimming removed 2 bases at V and 8 bases at J, with 18 bases between. The CDR3: CAWSLTGRSRGELFF. Here the CDR3 DNA reads TGTGCCTGGAGTCTTACAGGGAGAAGTCGAGGGGAGCTGTTTTTT. Looking up the rest from reference TRBV30 and TRBJ2-2 gives the full variable domain: SQTIHQWPATLVQPVGSPLSLECTVEGTSNPNLYWYRQAAGRGLQLLFYSVGIGQISSEVPQNLSASRPQDRQFILSSKKLLLSDSGFYLCAWSLTGRSRGELFFGEGSRLTVL.

CDR3 loop: CATYNQGTGDNQPQHF. The CDR3 DNA follows: TGTGCCACCTATAATCAGGGGACAGGGGACAATCAGCCCCAGCATTTT. J is TRBJ1-5 and V is TRBV19; TRBD1 matches 10 bases. This CDR3 contains 16 residues. V trimming: 10 bases; J trimming: 3 bases; junction bases outside the gene matches: 12. Germline V gene lookup returns CDR1 LNHDA and CDR2 SQIVND (reference sequence).

This clone was recorded only once. Here the CDR3 reads CASSRVGDSGPNTGELFF. CDR3 DNA: TGTGCCAGCAGCCGAGTAGGTGATAGCGGCCCGAACACCGGGGAGCTGTTTTTT. The V gene is TRBV4-2, the J gene TRBJ2-2, with a possible D match to TRBD2 (6 bases). The CDR3 totals 18 residues. Germline V gene data show CDR1 as LGHNA and CDR2 as YNFKEQ. Trimming shortened V by 4 bases and J by 0 bases, and 18 bases separated the two germline ends.